The entry below describes one T cell receptor beta chain. No antigen is known for it. This sample is drawn from a study of Graves' ophthalmopathy and Graves' hyperthyroidism. Amplification from RNA transcripts yielded the TCR beta CDR3 regions. The authors performed first-round RT-PCR with HTBI primers and then a second-round multiplex PCR. MiXCR, run by TCRdb on the multiplex PCR reads, gives a single entry per CDR3 protein. The sample lists just over 400,000 distinct CDR3 sequences; under 25% were seen once. Study findings and constraints: Ophthalmopathy progression predictions by the model showed about 79% specificity and 70.59% sensitivity. The blood repertoire also included most expanded thyroid clonotypes above 0.001 frequency.

This CDR3 is 15 amino acids long. Germline V lookup: CDR1 SGHTA, CDR2 FQGNSA. Trimming removed 3 bases from V and 3 bases from J, with 12 bases in between. Stable hyperthyroidism referred to disease that showed no ophthalmopathy within 18 months of follow-up. Only newly diagnosed hyperthyroidism patients aged 18 to 65, with under 2 months' duration, were enrolled. This TCR was sampled from a woman aged 18-30 years with stable Graves' hyperthyroidism. Sequencing was done on a sample of peripheral blood. The rearrangement uses TRBV7-2 and TRBJ1-5; D is undetermined. The CDR3 here is CASSFQDGLNQPQHF. The CDR3 nucleotides read TGTGCCAGCAGCTTCCAGGACGGCCTCAATCAGCCCCAGCATTTT.